The T cell receptor (beta chain) under discussion was sequenced for a study of shared clonotypes between healthy human individuals (dated by TCRdb to about 2020). Turning to the overall study: A few men and a couple of women, aged 18 to 49 years, made up the cohort. For each donor, CD4 naive and CD4 memory were each run on three plates, CD8 naive on two plates, and CD8 memory on one plate. Blood TCR repertoires of about five healthy adults were deeply sequenced to estimate repertoire size and the extent of clonotype sharing between individuals. Different laboratories and diverse techniques were used to prepare libraries and sequence TCR repertoires, to increase sequencing depth and limit assay-specific biases. Leukapheresis yielded between about 0.94 and 8.9 billion PBMCs per donor. Overall study outcomes, separate from this receptor: Sharing across several donors was observed for 5% to 6.5% of naive CD4, over 3% of naive CD8, about 2.3% of memory CD4, and around 0.4% of memory CD8 clonotypes. Naive subsets generally had larger estimated clonotype richness than memory subsets did. Clonotypes shared by all four sorted-subset donors showed higher generation probabilities than non-shared clonotypes. Sampling was restricted to blood, and TCR repertoires in tissues likely differ from the TCR repertoires found in blood. Pairwise subsampling led to the expectation that sequencing depth would affect the degree of clonotype sharing among donors. Incomplete sequencing was indicated by rarefaction of sorted-subset datasets, despite the large sequencing depth. Because the study included a small number of donors, the genetic and exposure-history diversity represented was limited.

Healthy HIV-negative adults with no recently reported acute infections or vaccinations were included as donors. Every donor was a Caucasian adult living in Nashville, Tennessee, USA. CD4+ T cells were enriched through magnetic negative selection, after which naive cells were positively selected on CD45RA and the remaining negative fraction served as the memory subset. Blood was collected by leukapheresis, and PBMCs were isolated by Ficoll-Histopaque density gradient centrifugation and then cryopreserved in liquid nitrogen vapor phase. Analytical flow cytometry was used to check the purity and quantity of every magnetically sorted T cell population. From each sorted fraction, genomic DNA was isolated and quantified by UV absorbance on a Nanodrop 2000c. From the germline V gene, CDR1 is SGDLS and CDR2 is YYNGEE. The junction shows trimming of 2 bases on V and 2 bases on J, plus 10 bases between the germline ends. The CDR3 has 14 amino acids, counting the end cysteine and phenylalanine. Left in the record is the CDR3 DNA by itself, 42 bases read in frame from the first base.

As to this clone: Its antigen remains undetermined. No base qualities exist here, and no much larger clone lies one base off it. The sample contains more than one DNA sequence encoding this CDR3.

Using the deep immunoSEQ assay, TCR CDR3 regions were amplified from genomic DNA by multiplex PCR. Genomic DNA extracted from each cell subset was distributed evenly over all wells of several immunoSEQ 96-well plates, and each plate served as one replicate. For sorted subsets, each replicate PCR was loaded with roughly 0.2 ug genomic DNA, equivalent to about 30,000 T cell genomes. The purified libraries were quantified using a Qubit 3.0 fluorometer, sized with a Bioanalyzer 2100, and then quantified again using the KAPA Library Quantification kit. Each immunoSEQ 96-well plate was sequenced on its own single-read 150-cycle Illumina NextSeq 550 flow cell. The original pipeline was this. Because the immunoSEQ output held only junctional sequences and lacked quality scores, the filtering could not match the filtering applied to full-length reads. To assign V/J genes and CDR3, sequences were annotated against IMGT germline references using PyIR, a Python wrapper for IgBLAST v1.9. Reads with weak V/J assignments (E-value above 1e-6), missing CDR3, stop codons, out-of-frame junctions, or ambiguous translated residues were removed. V3J clonotypes were defined by identical inferred V gene, J gene, and CDR3 amino acid sequence. To compute the percentage overlap between repertoires, the number of shared unique clonotypes was divided by the size of the smaller repertoire. Three approaches were used to assess repertoire richness: RTK rarefaction, the Chao1 estimator, and Recon v2.1 estimates of unobserved clonotypes. Generation probabilities for all TCRbeta clonotypes obtained by the gDNA method from several donors were computed using OLGA. As stored in TCRdb, this immuneACCESS dataset retains in-frame rearrangements with V and J assigned. A fraction of the clones does not appear; measured against another copy, unresolved V genes explain less than half of the discrepancy, and the remainder lacks a known reason. The V and J calls and the clone size are those of that table, but D and trimming were determined from the DNA. In this sample the table shows about 1.5 million clones, 98% of which occur a single time. The ten largest clonotypes hold about 0.45% of the sample.

This chain joins TRBV9 to TRBJ1-1; D gene: possibly TRBD1, on 6 matching bases. The source is a man younger than 40 in good health. Sequenced sample: naive CD4+ T cells sorted from blood. In light of the paper, this sample's cell subset or site label describes: CD45RA+ positively selected. The encoded CDR3 is CASSVGQTNTEAFF. The base sequence is TGTGCCAGCAGCGTTGGACAGACCAACACTGAAGCTTTCTTT.